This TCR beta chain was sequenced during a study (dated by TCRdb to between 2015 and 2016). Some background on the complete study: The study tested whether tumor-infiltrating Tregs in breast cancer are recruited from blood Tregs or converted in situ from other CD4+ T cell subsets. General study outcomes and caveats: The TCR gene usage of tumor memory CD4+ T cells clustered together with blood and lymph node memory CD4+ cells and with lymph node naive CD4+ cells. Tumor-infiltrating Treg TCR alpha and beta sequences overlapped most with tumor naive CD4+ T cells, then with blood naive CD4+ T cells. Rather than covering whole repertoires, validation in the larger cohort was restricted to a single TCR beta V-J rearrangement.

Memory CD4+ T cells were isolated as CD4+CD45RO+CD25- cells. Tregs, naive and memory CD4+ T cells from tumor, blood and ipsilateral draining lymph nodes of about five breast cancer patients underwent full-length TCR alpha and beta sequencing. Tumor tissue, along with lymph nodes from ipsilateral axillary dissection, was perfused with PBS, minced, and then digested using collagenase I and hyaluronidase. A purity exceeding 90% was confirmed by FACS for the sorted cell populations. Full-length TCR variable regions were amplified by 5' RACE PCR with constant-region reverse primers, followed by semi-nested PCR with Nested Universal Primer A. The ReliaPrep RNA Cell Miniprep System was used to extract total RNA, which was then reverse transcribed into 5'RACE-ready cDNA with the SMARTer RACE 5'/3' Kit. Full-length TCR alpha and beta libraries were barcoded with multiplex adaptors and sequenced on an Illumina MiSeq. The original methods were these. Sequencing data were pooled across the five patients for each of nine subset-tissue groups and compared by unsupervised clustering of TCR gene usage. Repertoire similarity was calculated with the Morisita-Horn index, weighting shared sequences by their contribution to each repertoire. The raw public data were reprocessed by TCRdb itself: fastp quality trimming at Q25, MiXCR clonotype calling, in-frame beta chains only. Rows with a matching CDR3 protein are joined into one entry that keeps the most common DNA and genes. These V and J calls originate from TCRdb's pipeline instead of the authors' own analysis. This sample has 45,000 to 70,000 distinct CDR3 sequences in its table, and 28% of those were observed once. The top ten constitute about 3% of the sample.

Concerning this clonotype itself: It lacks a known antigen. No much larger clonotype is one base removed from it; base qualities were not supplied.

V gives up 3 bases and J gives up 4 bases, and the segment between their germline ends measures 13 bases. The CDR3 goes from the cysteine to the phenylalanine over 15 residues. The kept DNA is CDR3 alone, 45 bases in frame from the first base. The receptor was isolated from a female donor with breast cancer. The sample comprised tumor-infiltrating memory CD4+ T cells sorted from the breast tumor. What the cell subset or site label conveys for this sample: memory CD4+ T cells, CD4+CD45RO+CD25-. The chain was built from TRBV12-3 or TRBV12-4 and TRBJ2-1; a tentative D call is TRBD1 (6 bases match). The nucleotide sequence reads TGTGCCAGCAGTTTCGATGAAACAGGGTACAATGAGCAGTTCTTC. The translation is CASSFDETGYNEQFF.